This T cell receptor beta chain was profiled in a study of tumor and adjacent non-tumor tissue in lung cancer. Study information: On average, productive TCRbeta reads reached about 4.17 million per sample.

This sample's RNA came from whole unsorted tissue. Between August and November 2014, newly diagnosed, chemotherapy-naive lung cancer patients underwent thoracic surgery in China. The library came from three nested PCR rounds adapted from ARM-PCR protocols. TCRdb recomputed calls from the multiplex PCR reads with MiXCR, one row per CDR3 protein. The sample records some 71,000 distinct CDR3 sequences, approximately 77% being singletons. This CDR3 contains 16 residues. Germline values: CDR1 SGHTS, CDR2 YDEGEE. Trimming took 4 bases from V and 5 from J; bases not matched to a gene: 10. Many counts were recorded for this clonotype. Its target is unknown. Findings of the study overall: Normal lung showed higher cumulative top 100 clone frequency than tumor.

The material sequenced was lung tumor tissue. The TCR comes from a woman aged 35 to 49 with non-small cell lung cancer. The chain combines TRBV5-8 with TRBJ2-2, with 8 positions matching TRBD1. CDR3 amino acids: CASSPWTGKRTGELFF. CDR3 DNA sequence: TGTGCCAGCAGCCCTTGGACAGGGAAGCGAACCGGGGAGCTGTTTTTT.